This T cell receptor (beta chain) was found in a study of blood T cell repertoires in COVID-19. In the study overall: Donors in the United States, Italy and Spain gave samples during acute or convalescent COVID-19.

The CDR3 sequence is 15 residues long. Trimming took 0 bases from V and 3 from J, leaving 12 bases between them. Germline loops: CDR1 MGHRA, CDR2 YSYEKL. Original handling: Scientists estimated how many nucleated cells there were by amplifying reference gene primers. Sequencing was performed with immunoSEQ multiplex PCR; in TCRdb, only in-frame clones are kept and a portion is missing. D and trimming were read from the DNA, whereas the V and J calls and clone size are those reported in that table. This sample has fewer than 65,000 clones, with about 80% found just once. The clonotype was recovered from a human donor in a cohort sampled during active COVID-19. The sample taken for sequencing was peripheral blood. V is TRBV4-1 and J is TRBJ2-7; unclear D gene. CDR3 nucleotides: TGCGCCAGCAGCCAAGACACAGTGTTCGGCTACGAGCAGTACTTC. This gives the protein CASSQDTVFGYEQYF.